These T cell receptor beta chains were read from a single sample in a study of Graves' ophthalmopathy and Graves' hyperthyroidism. TCRdb called the multiplex PCR reads again in MiXCR, with one record for every CDR3 protein. Among 350,000 to 400,000 distinct CDR3 sequences listed, 15% to 20% were seen once. Source material: peripheral blood. These receptors came from a woman in her late teens or twenties with Graves' ophthalmopathy. Each CDR3 is given with its conserved first and last residue. D genes are given only for firm matches. Part of the rows lack a size; the others show once, few, many or a class for expanded clones.

many	TRBV7-3	NA	TRBJ1-1	TGTGCCAGCAGCCCGGAAGAGGGCCTAAACACTGAAGCTTTCTTT	CASSPEEGLNTEAFF
many	TRBV28	TRBD1	TRBJ1-5	TGTGCCAGCAGTAACTTACAGGGGGGTGGCAATCAGCCCCAGCATTTT	CASSNLQGGGNQPQHF
NA	TRBV18	NA	TRBJ1-1	TGTGCCAGCTCACCGCGGGCAGGGGATCTGACGACTGAAGCTTTCTTT	CASSPRAGDLTTEAFF
many	TRBV13	NA	TRBJ1-1	TGTGCCAGCTTAGGATGGAGGAACACTGAAGCTTTCTTT	CASLGWRNTEAFF
NA	TRBV7-2	NA	TRBJ1-3	TGTGCCAGCAGCTTAGCGGACGGCAGCTCTGGAAACACCATATATTTT	CASSLADGSSGNTIYF
few	TRBV20-1	NA	TRBJ1-1	TGCAGTGCTCAGGAGGACTGGAACACTGAAGCTTTCTTT	CSAQEDWNTEAFF
many	TRBV5-1	NA	TRBJ2-2	TGCGCCAGCAGCTTTACCGGGACGGTAAACACCGGGGAGCTGTTTTTT	CASSFTGTVNTGELFF
once	TRBV12-3/TRBV12-4	NA	TRBJ2-5	TGTGCCAGCAGTCCACGACAGGGCGGGATGGAGACCCAGTACTTC	CASSPRQGGMETQYF
many	TRBV6-1	TRBD1	TRBJ2-7	TGTGCCAGCAGTGGGGGGACAGTCGAGCAGTACTTC	CASSGGTVEQYF
NA	TRBV24-1	NA	TRBJ1-2	TGTGCCACCAGTGATTCTGGCAGGGAGCCCTATGGCTACACCTTC	CATSDSGREPYGYTF
many	TRBV10-3	TRBD2	TRBJ2-5	TGTGCCATCAGTGAGCCCCAGGTAGCGGGGGGGGGCCAAGAGACCCAGTACTTC	CAISEPQVAGGGQETQYF
many	TRBV7-8	TRBD2	TRBJ2-7	TGTGCCAGCAGCTTAGGGGCCGGGAGGTTCTACGAGCAGTACTTC	CASSLGAGRFYEQYF
NA	TRBV15	TRBD1	TRBJ2-6	TGTGCCACCAGCAGAGCGGACAGGACGGCGGGGGCCAACGTCCTGACTTTC	CATSRADRTAGANVLTF
many	TRBV19	NA	TRBJ2-7	TGTGCCAGTAGTACGACGGCCATGGAGCAGTACTTC	CASSTTAMEQYF
NA	TRBV6-2/TRBV6-3	NA	TRBJ1-5	TGTGCCAGCAGTTACTCGATAACGCAGCCCCAGCATTTT	CASSYSITQPQHF
many	TRBV20-1	NA	TRBJ1-1	TGCAGTGCTCCTGGGGCGGGGGCTTACACTGAAGCTTTCTTT	CSAPGAGAYTEAFF
many	TRBV5-6	NA	TRBJ1-5	TGTGCCAGCAGCTACGGGGCCAGCAATCAGCCCCAGCATTTT	CASSYGASNQPQHF
many	TRBV7-2	NA	TRBJ2-7	TGTGCCAGCAGCTTAGGCGGCAGCTACTACGAGCAGTACTTC	CASSLGGSYYEQYF
many	TRBV12-3/TRBV12-4	NA	TRBJ1-1	TGTGCCTCCCAGGCCTGGCACTCCGCGGGCCAAGGGGCTGAAGCTTTCTTT	CASQAWHSAGQGAEAFF
many	TRBV27	NA	TRBJ1-5	TGTGCCAGGACTAACTACTCACAGGCTCAGCCCCAGCATTTT	CARTNYSQAQPQHF
many	TRBV28	NA	TRBJ2-2	TGTGCCAGCAGTCTCCCGATACTGAACACCGGGGAGCTGTTTTTT	CASSLPILNTGELFF
many	TRBV12-3/TRBV12-4	NA	TRBJ1-2	TGTGCCAGCAGTCCACGACCGTCTAACTATGGCTACACCTTC	CASSPRPSNYGYTF
many	TRBV29-1	TRBD2	TRBJ2-7	TGCAGCGTTGGAGGGAGGGCGTGGGAGCAGTACTTC	CSVGGRAWEQYF
many	TRBV6-1	NA	TRBJ1-1	TGTGCCAGCAACGTACCGAGCCGGGAGCAAGGAGCTTTCTTT	CASNVPSREQGAFF